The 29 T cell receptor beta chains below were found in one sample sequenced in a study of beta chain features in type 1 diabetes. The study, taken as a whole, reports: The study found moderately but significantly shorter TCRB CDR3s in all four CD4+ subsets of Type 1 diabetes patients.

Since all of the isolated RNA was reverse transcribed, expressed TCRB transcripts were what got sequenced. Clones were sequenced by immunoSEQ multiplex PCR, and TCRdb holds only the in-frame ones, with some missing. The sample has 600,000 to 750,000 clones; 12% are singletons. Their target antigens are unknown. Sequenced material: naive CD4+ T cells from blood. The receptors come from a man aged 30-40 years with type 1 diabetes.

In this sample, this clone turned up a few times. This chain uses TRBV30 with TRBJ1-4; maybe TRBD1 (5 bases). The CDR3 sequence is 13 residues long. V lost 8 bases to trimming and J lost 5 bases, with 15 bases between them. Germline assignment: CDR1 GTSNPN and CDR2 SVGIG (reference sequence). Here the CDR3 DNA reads TGTGCCGGCTCAGACAGCCCAAATGAAAAACTGTTTTTT. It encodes CAGSDSPNEKLFF.

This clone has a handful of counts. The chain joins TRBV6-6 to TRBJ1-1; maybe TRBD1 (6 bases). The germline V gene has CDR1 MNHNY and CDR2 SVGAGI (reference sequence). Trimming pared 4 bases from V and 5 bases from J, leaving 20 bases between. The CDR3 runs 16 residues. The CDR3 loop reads CASSSTQVGGRTEAFF. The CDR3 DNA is TGTGCCAGCAGTTCTACCCAGGTAGGGGGGCGGACTGAAGCTTTCTTT.

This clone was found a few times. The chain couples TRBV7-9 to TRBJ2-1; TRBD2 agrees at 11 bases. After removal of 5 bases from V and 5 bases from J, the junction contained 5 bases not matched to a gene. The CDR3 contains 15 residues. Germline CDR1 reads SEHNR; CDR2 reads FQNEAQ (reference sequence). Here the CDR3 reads CASSKTSGENNEQFF. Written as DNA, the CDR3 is TGTGCCAGCAGCAAGACTAGCGGGGAAAACAATGAGCAGTTCTTC.

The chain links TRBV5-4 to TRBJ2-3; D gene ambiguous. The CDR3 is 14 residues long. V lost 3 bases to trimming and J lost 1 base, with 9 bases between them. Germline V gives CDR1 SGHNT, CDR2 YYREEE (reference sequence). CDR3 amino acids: CASSSELGTDTQYF. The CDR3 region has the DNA TGTGCCAGCAGCTCCGAGCTAGGCACAGATACGCAGTATTTT. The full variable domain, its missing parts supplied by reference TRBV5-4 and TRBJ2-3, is ETGVTQSPTHLIKTRGQQVTLRCSSQSGHNTVSWYQQALGQGPQFIFQYYREEENGRGNFPPRFSGLQFPNYSSELNVNALELDDSALYLCASSSELGTDTQYFGPGTRLTVL.

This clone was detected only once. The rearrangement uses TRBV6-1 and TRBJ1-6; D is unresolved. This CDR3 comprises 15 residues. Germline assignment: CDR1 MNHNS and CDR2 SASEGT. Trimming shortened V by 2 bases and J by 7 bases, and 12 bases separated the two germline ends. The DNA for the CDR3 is TGTGCCAGCAGTGAACTCGTGGACGCCAATTCACCCCTCCACTTT. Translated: CASSELVDANSPLHF.

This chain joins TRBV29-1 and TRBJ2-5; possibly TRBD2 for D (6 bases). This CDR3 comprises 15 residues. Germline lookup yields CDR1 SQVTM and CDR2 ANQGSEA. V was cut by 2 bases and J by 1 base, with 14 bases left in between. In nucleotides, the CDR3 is TGCAGCGTTGAATGGGATAGGCGGGGCCAAGAGACCCAGTACTTC. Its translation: CSVEWDRRGQETQYF.

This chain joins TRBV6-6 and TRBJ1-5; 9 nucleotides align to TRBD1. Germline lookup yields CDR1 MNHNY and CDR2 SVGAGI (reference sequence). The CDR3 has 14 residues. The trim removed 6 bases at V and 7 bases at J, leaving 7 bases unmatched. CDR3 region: CASSSQGARQPQHF. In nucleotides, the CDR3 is TGTGCCAGCAGCTCACAGGGGGCGAGACAGCCCCAGCATTTT.

As DNA, the CDR3 is TGTGCCAGCAGTTTAAATCAGGGGAATGAAAAACTGTTTTTT. Translation: CASSLNQGNEKLFF. J is TRBJ1-4 and V is TRBV27; D might be TRBD1 (6 bases). Deletions cut 2 bases from V and 5 bases from J, with 9 bases between. From germline, CDR1 is MNHEY and CDR2 SMNVEV (reference sequence). This CDR3 has 14 amino acids.

The chain's CDR3 is CASTLADTQYF. CDR3 nucleotide sequence: TGTGCCAGCACGCTGGCGGATACGCAGTATTTT. The V gene is TRBV6-1, the J gene TRBJ2-3; D uncertain. CDR3 length: 11 residues. The V end was cut by 7 bases, the J end by 6 bases, with 8 bases between. The germline CDR1 and CDR2 sequences are MNHNS and SASEGT.

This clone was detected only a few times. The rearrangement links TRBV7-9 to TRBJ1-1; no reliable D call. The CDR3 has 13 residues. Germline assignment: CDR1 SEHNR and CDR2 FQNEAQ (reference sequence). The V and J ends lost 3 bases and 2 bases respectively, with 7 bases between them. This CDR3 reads CASSFHGNTEAFF. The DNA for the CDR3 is TGTGCCAGCAGCTTTCACGGTAACACTGAAGCTTTCTTT.

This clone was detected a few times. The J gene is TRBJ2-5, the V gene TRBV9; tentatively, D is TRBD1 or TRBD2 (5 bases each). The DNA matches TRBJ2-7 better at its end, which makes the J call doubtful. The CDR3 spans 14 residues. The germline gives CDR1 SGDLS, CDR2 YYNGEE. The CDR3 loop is CASSVAGTLYEQYF. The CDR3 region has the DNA TGTGCCAGCAGCGTAGCGGGGACGTTATACGAGCAGTACTTC.

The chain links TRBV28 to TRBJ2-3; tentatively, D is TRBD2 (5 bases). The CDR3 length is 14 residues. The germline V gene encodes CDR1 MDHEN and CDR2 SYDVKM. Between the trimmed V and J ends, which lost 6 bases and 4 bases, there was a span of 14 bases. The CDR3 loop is CASREGSQADTQYF. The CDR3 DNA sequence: TGTGCCAGCAGGGAAGGGAGTCAAGCAGATACGCAGTATTTT.

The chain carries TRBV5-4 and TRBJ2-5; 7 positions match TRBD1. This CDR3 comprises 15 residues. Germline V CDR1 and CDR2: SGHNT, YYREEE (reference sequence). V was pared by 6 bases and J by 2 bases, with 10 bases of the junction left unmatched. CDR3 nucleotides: TGTGCCAGCACCCCGACAGGGACCCTTCAAGAGACCCAGTACTTC. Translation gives CASTPTGTLQETQYF.

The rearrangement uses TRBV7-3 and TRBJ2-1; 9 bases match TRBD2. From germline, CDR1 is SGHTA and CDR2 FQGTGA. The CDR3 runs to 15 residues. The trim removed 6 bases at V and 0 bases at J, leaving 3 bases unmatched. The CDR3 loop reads CASRLAGSSYNEQFF. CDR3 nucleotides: TGTGCCAGCAGGCTAGCGGGGAGCTCCTACAATGAGCAGTTCTTC.

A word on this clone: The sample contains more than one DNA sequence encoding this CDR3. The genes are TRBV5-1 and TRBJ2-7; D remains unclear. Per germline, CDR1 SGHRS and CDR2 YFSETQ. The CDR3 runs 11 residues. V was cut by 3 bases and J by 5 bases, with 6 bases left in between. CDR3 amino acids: CASSSGDEQYF. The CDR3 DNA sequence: TGCGCCAGCAGCTCAGGCGACGAGCAGTACTTC.

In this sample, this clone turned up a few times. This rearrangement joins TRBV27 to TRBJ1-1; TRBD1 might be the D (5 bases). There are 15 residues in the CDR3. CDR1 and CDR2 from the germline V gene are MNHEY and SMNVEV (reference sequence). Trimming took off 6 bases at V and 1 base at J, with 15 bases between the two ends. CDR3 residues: CASRRGYQWNTEAFF. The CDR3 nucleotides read TGTGCCAGCAGGAGGGGCTACCAATGGAACACTGAAGCTTTCTTT.

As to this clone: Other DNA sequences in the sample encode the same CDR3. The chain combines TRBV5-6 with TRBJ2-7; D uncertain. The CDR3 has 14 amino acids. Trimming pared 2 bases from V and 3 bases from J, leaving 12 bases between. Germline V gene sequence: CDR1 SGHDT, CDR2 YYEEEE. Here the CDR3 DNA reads TGTGCCAGCAGCTTACGTGGGCTAGGCTACGAGCAGTACTTC. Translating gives CASSLRGLGYEQYF.

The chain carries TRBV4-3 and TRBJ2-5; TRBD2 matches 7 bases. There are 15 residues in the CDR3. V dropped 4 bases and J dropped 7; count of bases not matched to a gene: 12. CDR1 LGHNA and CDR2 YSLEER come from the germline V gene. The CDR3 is CASSPSRTGGLTQYF. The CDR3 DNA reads TGCGCCAGCAGCCCAAGCCGAACGGGGGGTTTGACCCAGTACTTC.

The CDR3 sequence is CSVEAGTGLSGRDTQYF. The CDR3 coding sequence is TGCAGCGTTGAGGCCGGGACAGGTCTTTCCGGGAGGGATACGCAGTATTTT. The rearrangement joins TRBV29-1 to TRBJ2-3; D might be TRBD1 (8 bases). Germline V CDR1 and CDR2: SQVTM, ANQGSEA. Trimming removed 3 bases at V and 6 bases at J, with 25 bases between. CDR3 length equals 17 residues.

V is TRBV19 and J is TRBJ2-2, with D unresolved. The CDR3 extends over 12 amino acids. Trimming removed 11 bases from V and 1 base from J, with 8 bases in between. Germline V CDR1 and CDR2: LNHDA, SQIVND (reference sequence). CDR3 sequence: CAGRQNTGELFF. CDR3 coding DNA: TGTGCCGGCCGACAGAACACCGGGGAGCTGTTTTTT. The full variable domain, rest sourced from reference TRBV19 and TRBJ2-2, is DGGITQSPKYLFRKEGQNVTLSCEQNLNHDAMYWYRQDPGQGLRLIYYSQIVNDFQKGDIAEGYSVSREKKESFPLTVTSAQKNPTAFYLCAGRQNTGELFFGEGSRLTVL.

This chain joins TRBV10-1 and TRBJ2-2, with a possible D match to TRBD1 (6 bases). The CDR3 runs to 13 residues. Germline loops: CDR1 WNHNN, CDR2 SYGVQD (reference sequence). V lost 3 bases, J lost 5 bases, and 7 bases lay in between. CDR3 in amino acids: CASSDQGTGELFF. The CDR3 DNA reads TGCGCCAGCAGTGACCAGGGGACCGGGGAGCTGTTTTTT.

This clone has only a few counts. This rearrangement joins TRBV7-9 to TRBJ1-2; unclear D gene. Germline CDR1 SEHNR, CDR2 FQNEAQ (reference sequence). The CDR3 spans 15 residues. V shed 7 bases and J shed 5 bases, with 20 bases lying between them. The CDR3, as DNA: TGTGCCAGCACGCCTGGCCCGGAGACGGGATATGGCTACACCTTC. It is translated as CASTPGPETGYGYTF.

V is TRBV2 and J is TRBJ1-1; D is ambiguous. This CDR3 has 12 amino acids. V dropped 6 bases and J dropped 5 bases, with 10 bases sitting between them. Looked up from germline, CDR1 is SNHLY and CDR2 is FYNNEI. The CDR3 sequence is CASRGLRTEAFF. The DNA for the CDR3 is TGTGCCAGCAGAGGGCTGAGGACTGAAGCTTTCTTT.

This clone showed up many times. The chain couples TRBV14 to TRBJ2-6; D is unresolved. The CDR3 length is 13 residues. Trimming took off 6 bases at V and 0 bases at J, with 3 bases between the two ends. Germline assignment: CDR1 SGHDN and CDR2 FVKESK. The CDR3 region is CASRDSGANVLTF. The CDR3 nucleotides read TGTGCCAGCAGGGACTCTGGGGCCAACGTCCTGACTTTC.

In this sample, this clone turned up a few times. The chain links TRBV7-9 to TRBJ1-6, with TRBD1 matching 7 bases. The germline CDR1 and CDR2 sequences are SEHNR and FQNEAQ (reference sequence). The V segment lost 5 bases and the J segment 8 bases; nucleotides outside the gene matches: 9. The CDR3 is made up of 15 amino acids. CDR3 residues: CASSAYRGRDSPLHF. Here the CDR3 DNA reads TGTGCCAGCAGCGCCTACAGGGGTCGGGATTCACCCCTCCACTTT.

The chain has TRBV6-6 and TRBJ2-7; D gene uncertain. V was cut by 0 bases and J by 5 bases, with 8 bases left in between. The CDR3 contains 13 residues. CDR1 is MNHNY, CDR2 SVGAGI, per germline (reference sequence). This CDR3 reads CASSYSPLDEQYF. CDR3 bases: TGTGCCAGCAGTTACTCGCCCCTGGACGAGCAGTACTTC.

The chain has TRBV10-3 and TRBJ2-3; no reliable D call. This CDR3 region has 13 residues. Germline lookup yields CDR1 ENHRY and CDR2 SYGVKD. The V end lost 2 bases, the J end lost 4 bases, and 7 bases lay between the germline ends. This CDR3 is CAISEIRADTQYF. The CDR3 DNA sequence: TGTGCCATCAGTGAGATACGGGCAGATACGCAGTATTTT.

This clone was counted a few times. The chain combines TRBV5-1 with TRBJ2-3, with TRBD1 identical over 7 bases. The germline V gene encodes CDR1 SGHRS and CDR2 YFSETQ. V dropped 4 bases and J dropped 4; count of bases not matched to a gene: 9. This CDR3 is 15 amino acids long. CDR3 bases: TGCGCCAGCAGCCCCAACGCAGGGGGACCAGATACGCAGTATTTT. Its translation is CASSPNAGGPDTQYF. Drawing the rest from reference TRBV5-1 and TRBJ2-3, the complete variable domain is KAGVTQTPRYLIKTRGQQVTLSCSPISGHRSVSWYQQTPGQGLQFLFEYFSETQRNKGNFPGRFSGRQFSNSRSEMNVSTLELGDSALYLCASSPNAGGPDTQYFGPGTRLTVL.

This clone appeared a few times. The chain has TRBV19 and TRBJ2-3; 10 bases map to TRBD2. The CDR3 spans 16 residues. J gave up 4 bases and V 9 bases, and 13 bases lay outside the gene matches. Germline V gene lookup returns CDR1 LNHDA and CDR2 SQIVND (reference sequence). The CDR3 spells CASGRQRGGPADTQYF. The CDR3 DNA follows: TGTGCCAGCGGCCGTCAGCGGGGGGGCCCCGCAGATACGCAGTATTTT.